This TCR beta chain emerged from a study of control samples from healthy donors and cancer patients. The assay was immunoSEQ multiplex PCR, and TCRdb's table has in-frame clones only and misses some. The table has 150,000 to 200,000 clones, 88% seen once. The CDR3 loop spans 18 amino acids. Germline CDR1 SGHKS, CDR2 YYEKEE (reference sequence). Germline trimming cut 4 bases from V and 4 bases from J; bases unmatched to any gene: 11. The V gene is TRBV5-5, the J gene TRBJ1-4; 12 positions match TRBD1. Sequencing input: blood. The TCR sequence derives from a woman aged 30 to 39 in good health. CDR3 sequence reads: CASSASGDRGLVNEKLFF. The CDR3 DNA follows: TGTGCCAGCAGCGCATCCGGGGACAGGGGGCTCGTTAATGAAAAACTGTTTTTT.